The 17 T cell receptor beta chains below come from one sample, sequenced in a study of graft-versus-host responses after intestinal transplantation. Some clones are missing from TCRdb's copy, which holds only in-frame ones; the method was immunoSEQ multiplex PCR. The data show 85,000 to 90,000 clones, 75% to 90% seen once. Antigens of these TCRs are unknown. This material consisted of unstimulated CD4+ T cells sorted from spleen or lymph node cells, taken before intestinal transplant. Receptors originate from a human donor who received an intestinal transplant.

This chain uses TRBV5-1 with TRBJ1-4; no definite D call. CDR3 length: 14 amino acids. Germline CDR1 reads SGHRS; CDR2 reads YFSETQ. V was clipped by 4 bases and J by 3 bases, with 10 bases between them. The CDR3 spells CASSRGLANEKLFF. CDR3 DNA sequence: TGCGCCAGCAGCCGAGGGTTGGCTAATGAAAAACTGTTTTTT.

J is TRBJ1-4 and V is TRBV27, with 8 nucleotides matching TRBD1. This CDR3 comprises 13 residues. V was pared by 6 bases and J by 8 bases, with 5 bases of the junction left unmatched. CDR1 and CDR2 (germline): MNHEY, SMNVEV (reference sequence). In DNA form, the CDR3 reads TGTGCCAGCAGCCAAGGGACAGGAGAAAAACTGTTTTTT. This gives the protein CASSQGTGEKLFF.

V usage is TRBV9 and J usage is TRBJ2-7, with D maybe TRBD1 (5 bases). This CDR3 has 14 amino acids. Deletions cut 0 bases from V and 2 bases from J, with 9 bases between. Germline CDR1 SGDLS, CDR2 YYNGEE. For the CDR3, the DNA is TGTGCCAGCAGCGTAGATCAGGGCCCCTACGAGCAGTACTTC. Translated, it gives CASSVDQGPYEQYF.

The rearrangement joins TRBV19 to TRBJ1-1; D gene uncertain. With 6 bases removed from V and 1 base from J, the gap between germline ends came to 6 bases. Germline assignment: CDR1 LNHDA and CDR2 SQIVND (reference sequence). The CDR3 loop spans 12 amino acids. The CDR3 sequence is CASSTWNTEAFF. CDR3 nucleotide sequence: TGTGCCAGTAGCACATGGAACACTGAAGCTTTCTTT.

This chain joins TRBV5-1 and TRBJ1-6; 7 positions agree with TRBD1. Germline CDR1 SGHRS, CDR2 YFSETQ. The CDR3 totals 14 residues. With V trimmed by 3 bases and J by 6 bases, 3 bases remained unmatched. The DNA for the CDR3 is TGCGCCAGCAGCTGGGACAGCCTTAATTCACCCCTCCACTTT. Amino acid sequence: CASSWDSLNSPLHF. Filled out from reference TRBV5-1 and TRBJ1-6, the complete variable domain reads KAGVTQTPRYLIKTRGQQVTLSCSPISGHRSVSWYQQTPGQGLQFLFEYFSETQRNKGNFPGRFSGRQFSNSRSEMNVSTLELGDSALYLCASSWDSLNSPLHFGNGTRLTVT.

V gene TRBV5-1 combines with J gene TRBJ2-5; possible D gene TRBD1, 6 bases. Germline values: CDR1 SGHRS, CDR2 YFSETQ. The CDR3 has 13 residues. With 6 bases removed from V and 5 bases from J, the gap between germline ends came to 14 bases. CDR3 region: CASNYQGMETQYF. CDR3 nucleotides: TGCGCCAGCAACTATCAGGGGATGGAGACCCAGTACTTC.

CDR3 protein: CASSVSSDRRTEAFF. The CDR3 DNA reads TGTGCCAGCAGCGTATCCTCGGACAGGAGGACTGAAGCTTTCTTT. The chain uses TRBV9 and TRBJ1-1; 7 nucleotides align to TRBD1. Germline CDR1 reads SGDLS; CDR2 reads YYNGEE. V trimming: 1 base; J trimming: 5 bases; junction bases outside the gene matches: 8. This CDR3 comprises 15 residues.

The chain joins TRBV9 to TRBJ1-5; no reliable D call. The V end was cut by 0 bases, the J end by 9 bases, with 13 bases between. This CDR3 is built from 14 residues. Germline-derived CDR1 and CDR2 are SGDLS and YYNGEE. The CDR3 bases are TGTGCCAGCAGCGTAGGGCCAGTTGGAGGGCCCCAGCATTTT. Protein: CASSVGPVGGPQHF.

J is TRBJ1-3 and V is TRBV9; 10 positions agree with TRBD1. The ends lost 3 bases at V and 3 bases at J; junction bases unmatched: 9. In germline, CDR1 is SGDLS, CDR2 YYNGEE. CDR3 length: 17 residues. The CDR3 loop reads CASSAMTGGAYGNTIYF. The CDR3 coding sequence is TGTGCCAGCAGCGCAATGACAGGGGGCGCTTATGGAAACACCATATATTTT.

This chain uses TRBV6-5 with TRBJ1-6; a possible D gene is TRBD1 (5 bases). The germline V gene encodes CDR1 MNHEY and CDR2 SVGAGI. Deletions cut 11 bases from V and 8 bases from J, with 19 bases between. The CDR3 spans 14 residues. The CDR3 DNA sequence: TGTGCCTCTACCCACACGGCAGGGCATTCACCCCTCCACTTT. It is translated as CASTHTAGHSPLHF.

This clone was detected once. This chain uses TRBV10-2 with TRBJ1-1; D is perhaps TRBD1 (6 bases). The CDR3 has 13 amino acids. CDR1 is WSHSY, CDR2 SAAADI, per germline. V was shortened by 10 bases and J by 6 bases, with 18 bases between the two germline ends. The CDR3 loop is CATLRGGGAEAFF. CDR3 in DNA: TGCGCCACCTTAAGGGGGGGTGGCGCTGAAGCTTTCTTT.

This rearrangement joins TRBV27 to TRBJ2-3; 8 bases are a match to TRBD2. The germline CDR1 and CDR2 sequences are MNHEY and SMNVEV (reference sequence). The CDR3 has 15 residues. The J segment lost 2 bases and the V segment lost 6 bases, leaving 7 bases of the junction unmatched. This CDR3 reads CASSLRGGLTDTQYF. As DNA, the CDR3 is TGTGCCAGCAGCCTCCGGGGGGGGCTCACAGATACGCAGTATTTT.

The rearrangement joins TRBV2 to TRBJ1-2; no definite D call. Trimming removed 5 bases at V and 0 bases at J, with 4 bases between. Germline-derived CDR1 and CDR2 are SNHLY and FYNNEI. The CDR3 extends over 12 amino acids. CDR3 coding DNA: TGTGCCAGCAGTACTACTAACTATGGCTACACCTTC. This translates into CASSTTNYGYTF.

The chain is built from TRBV5-6 and TRBJ2-5, with a possible D match to TRBD1 (6 bases). Germline CDR1 and CDR2: SGHDT and YYEEEE. V lost 4 bases to trimming and J lost 2 bases, with 15 bases between them. CDR3 size: 15 residues. The CDR3 loop reads CASSPTLGAQETQYF. CDR3 DNA sequence: TGTGCCAGCAGCCCCACTTTGGGGGCACAAGAGACCCAGTACTTC.

In its sample, this clone was seen once. The V gene is TRBV12-5, the J gene TRBJ2-3, with 8 bases identical to TRBD1. From germline, CDR1 is LGHNT and CDR2 FRNRAP. The CDR3 has 16 residues. Trimming took 7 bases from V and 3 from J; bases not matched to a gene: 12. The CDR3 spells CASAQGQGARTDTQYF. As DNA, the CDR3 is TGTGCTAGTGCCCAGGGGCAGGGGGCACGTACAGATACGCAGTATTTT.

The rearrangement joins TRBV12-5 to TRBJ1-2, with D perhaps TRBD1 (5 bases). The V end was cut by 5 bases, the J end by 4 bases, with 14 bases between. Germline V gives CDR1 LGHNT, CDR2 FRNRAP. The CDR3 covers 14 residues. The CDR3 coding sequence is TGTGCTAGTGGTCCCGTTGGTGGGGCCTATGGCTACACCTTC. Protein sequence: CASGPVGGAYGYTF. Based on the CDR3 plus reference TRBV12-5 and TRBJ1-2, the full variable domain is DARVTQTPRHKVTEMGQEVTMRCQPILGHNTVFWYRQTMMQGLELLAYFRNRAPLDDSGMPKDRFSAEMPDATLATLKIQPSEPRDSAVYFCASGPVGGAYGYTFGSGTRLTVV.

The chain joins TRBV7-9 to TRBJ1-1; D is perhaps TRBD1 (6 bases). The CDR3 consists of 13 residues. The V gene's germline CDR1 is SEHNR and CDR2 FQNEAQ (reference sequence). V lost 8 bases and J 2 bases, leaving 12 bases between the germline ends. The CDR3 loop reads CASGGRANTEAFF. Written as DNA, the CDR3 is TGTGCCAGCGGGGGCAGGGCTAACACTGAAGCTTTCTTT. Using reference TRBV7-9 and TRBJ1-1 for the parts outside the CDR3, the full variable domain is DTGVSQNPRHKITKRGQNVTFRCDPISEHNRLYWYRQTLGQGPEFLTYFQNEAQLEKSRLLSDRFSAERPKGSFSTLEIQRTEQGDSAMYLCASGGRANTEAFFGQGTRLTVV.